In its sample, the clone carrying this T cell receptor beta chain was seen a few times. The antigen is unknown. This sample was included in a study of response to subunit inactivated influenza vaccine. Findings of the study overall: With each seasonal influenza vaccination, the authors suggested, few new T cells are recruited.

TCRdb recomputed calls from the RT-PCR reads with MiXCR, one row per CDR3 protein. The repertoire consists of around 530,000 distinct CDR3 sequences, with about 15% occurring once and the leading ten covering 3% to 3.5%. The sequence was obtained from a man aged 45 to 75 who received an inactivated influenza vaccine. Sequences were derived from CD4+ T cells sorted from PBMCs, sampled around 2 years after vaccination.

CDR3: CASSPRPSGGTDTQYF. CDR3 coding DNA: TGTGCCAGCAGCCCTAGGCCTAGCGGGGGCACAGATACGCAGTATTTT. The rearrangement links TRBV7-2 to TRBJ2-3; TRBD2 matches 9 bases. The germline CDR1 and CDR2 sequences are SGHTA and FQGNSA. Losses at the gene ends were 5 bases for V and 1 base for J; bases not matched to a gene: 7. The CDR3 totals 16 residues.